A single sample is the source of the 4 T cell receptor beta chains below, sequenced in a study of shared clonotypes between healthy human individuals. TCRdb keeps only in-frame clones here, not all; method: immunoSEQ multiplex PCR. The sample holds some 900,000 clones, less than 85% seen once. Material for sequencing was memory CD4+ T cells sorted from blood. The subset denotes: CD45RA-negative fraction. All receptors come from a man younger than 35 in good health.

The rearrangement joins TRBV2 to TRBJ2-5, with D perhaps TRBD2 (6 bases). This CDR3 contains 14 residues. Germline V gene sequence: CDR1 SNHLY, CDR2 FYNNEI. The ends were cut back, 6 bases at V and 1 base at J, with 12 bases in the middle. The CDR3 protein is CASSPGVVQETQYF. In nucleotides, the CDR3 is TGTGCCAGCAGCCCGGGAGTAGTCCAAGAGACCCAGTACTTC.

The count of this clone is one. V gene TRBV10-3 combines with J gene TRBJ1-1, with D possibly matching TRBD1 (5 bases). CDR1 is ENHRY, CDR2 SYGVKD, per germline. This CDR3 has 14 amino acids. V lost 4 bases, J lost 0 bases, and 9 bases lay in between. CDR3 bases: TGTGCCATCAGTGGGGGGGTCATGAACACTGAAGCTTTCTTT. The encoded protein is CAISGGVMNTEAFF.

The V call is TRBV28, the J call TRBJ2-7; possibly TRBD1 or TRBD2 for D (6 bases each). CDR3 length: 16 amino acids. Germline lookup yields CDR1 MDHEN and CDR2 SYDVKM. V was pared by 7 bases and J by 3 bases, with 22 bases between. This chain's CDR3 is CASIQRRGARNYEQYF. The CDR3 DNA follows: TGTGCCAGCATCCAAAGAAGGGGGGCGCGAAACTACGAGCAGTACTTC.

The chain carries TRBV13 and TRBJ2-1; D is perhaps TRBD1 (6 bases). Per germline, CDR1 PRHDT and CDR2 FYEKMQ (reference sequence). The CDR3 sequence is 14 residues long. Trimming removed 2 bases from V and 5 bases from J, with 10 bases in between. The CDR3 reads CASSLRQGNNEQFF. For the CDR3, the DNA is TGTGCCAGCAGCTTAAGGCAGGGGAACAATGAGCAGTTCTTC.